This T cell receptor beta chain was observed in a study of monozygotic twins with inflammatory bowel disease. Study-wide points: Subtypes among T cells remained indistinguishable.

Every sample had its cDNA made across eight separate reactions. Each UMI, carrying a 6-nucleotide sample barcode, came from template switching. Reanalyzing the 5' RACE reads, TCRdb keeps one entry per CDR3 protein, without DNA. The sample holds about 440,000 distinct CDR3 sequences. The draw for each donor consisted of a single 2.5 ml blood sample. Concerning this clonotype itself: Its matching antigen is unknown.

From germline, CDR1 is MDHEN and CDR2 SYDVKM. This CDR3 spans 15 amino acids. The chain recombines TRBV28 with TRBJ2-7; TCRdb designates TRBD2, a call that cannot be tested without DNA. The sequenced sample consisted of blood. The sequence was obtained from a human donor with ulcerative colitis or Crohn's disease, or a healthy co-twin of an affected twin (not recorded which). This chain's CDR3 is CASSSTSGLSYEQYF. Together with reference TRBV28 and TRBJ2-7, the CDR3 gives the full variable domain: DVKVTQSSRYLVKRTGEKVFLECVQDMDHENMFWYRQDPGLGLRLIYFSYDVKMKEKGDIPEGYSVSREKKERFSLILESASTNQTSMYLCASSSTSGLSYEQYFGPGTRLTVT.